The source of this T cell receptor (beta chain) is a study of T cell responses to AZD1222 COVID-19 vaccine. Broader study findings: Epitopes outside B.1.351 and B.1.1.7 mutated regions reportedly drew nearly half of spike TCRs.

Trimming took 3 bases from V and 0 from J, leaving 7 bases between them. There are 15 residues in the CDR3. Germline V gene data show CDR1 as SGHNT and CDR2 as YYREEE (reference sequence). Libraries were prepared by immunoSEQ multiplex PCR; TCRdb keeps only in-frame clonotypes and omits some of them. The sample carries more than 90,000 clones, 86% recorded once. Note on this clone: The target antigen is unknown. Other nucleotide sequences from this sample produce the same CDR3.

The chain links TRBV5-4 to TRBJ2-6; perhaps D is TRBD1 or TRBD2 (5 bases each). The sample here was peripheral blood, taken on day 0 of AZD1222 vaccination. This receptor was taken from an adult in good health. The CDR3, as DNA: TGTGCCAGCAGCTCTGGGGGCTCTGGGGCCAACGTCCTGACTTTC. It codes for CASSSGGSGANVLTF.